The sequence of this TCR beta chain was determined in a study of blood T cell repertoires in COVID-19. Across the study: COVID-19 samples, acute and convalescent, were from the United States, Italy and Spain. PBMCs, B-cell-depleted T cells, or T cells provided the cDNA or gDNA that made up the material.

The germline CDR1 and CDR2 sequences are LNHDA and SQIVND (reference sequence). Losses at the gene ends were 4 bases for V and 7 bases for J; bases not matched to a gene: 12. The CDR3 is 16 residues long. Original processing notes: Using reference gene primer amplification, nucleated cell counts were estimated. Assay used: immunoSEQ multiplex PCR; TCRdb lists only in-frame clones, some missing. Clone size and the V and J calls come from that table; the DNA yielded D and trimming. Among roughly 60,000 clones listed, 75% to 90% were seen once. The clonotype was recovered from a man older than 75 with acute or convalescent COVID-19. Sequencing input: peripheral blood. The J gene is TRBJ1-3, the V gene TRBV19; TRBD1 matches 8 bases. Here the CDR3 DNA reads TGTGCCAGTAGTAAGACCAGGGGGCAGCTTGCCAACACCATATATTTT. Translated, it gives CASSKTRGQLANTIYF. The full variable domain, with the rest looked up from reference TRBV19 and TRBJ1-3, is DGGITQSPKYLFRKEGQNVTLSCEQNLNHDAMYWYRQDPGQGLRLIYYSQIVNDFQKGDIAEGYSVSREKKESFPLTVTSAQKNPTAFYLCASSKTRGQLANTIYFGEGSWLTVV.